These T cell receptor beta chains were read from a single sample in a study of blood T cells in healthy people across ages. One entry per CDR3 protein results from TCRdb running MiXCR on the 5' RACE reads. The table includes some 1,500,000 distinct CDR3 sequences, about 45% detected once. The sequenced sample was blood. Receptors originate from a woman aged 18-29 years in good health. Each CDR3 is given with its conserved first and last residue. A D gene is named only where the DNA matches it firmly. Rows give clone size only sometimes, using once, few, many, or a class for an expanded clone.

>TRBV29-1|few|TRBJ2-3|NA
TGCAGCGTTGAATACATCACAGATACGCAGTATTTT
CSVEYITDTQYF
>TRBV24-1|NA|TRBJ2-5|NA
TGTGCCACCAGTGATTTCGGGAATGAGCAGTACTTC
CATSDFGNEQYF
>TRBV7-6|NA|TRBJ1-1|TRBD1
TGTGCCAGCAGCTTAGCAGGGGGCGAGACTGAAGCTTTCTTT
CASSLAGGETEAFF
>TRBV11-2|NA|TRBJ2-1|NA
TGTGCCAGCAGCTTCCCGGGACTCAGTAATGAGCAGTTCTTC
CASSFPGLSNEQFF
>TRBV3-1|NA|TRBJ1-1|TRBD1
TGTGCCAGCAGCCAAGATCTTCAGGGGGTCACTGAAGCTTTCTTT
CASSQDLQGVTEAFF
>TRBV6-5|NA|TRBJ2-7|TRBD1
TGTGCCAGTAGTTCGACTTCAGGGGGCGCTTCTTACGAGCAGTACTTC
CASSSTSGGASYEQYF
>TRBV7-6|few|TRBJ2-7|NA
TGTGCCAGCAGCGATAAGGGTCCGAGCAGCTCCTACGAGCAGTACTTC
CASSDKGPSSSYEQYF
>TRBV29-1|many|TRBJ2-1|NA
TGCAGCGTTGATAGGGCCAACTACAATGAGCAGTTCTTC
CSVDRANYNEQFF
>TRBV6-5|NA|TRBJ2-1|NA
TGTGCCAGCAGGGCCCCCTCCTACAATGAGCAGTTCTTC
CASRAPSYNEQFF
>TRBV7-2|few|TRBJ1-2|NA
TGTGCCAGCAGCTTAGGGTCAGGGGCGGAGGGCTACACCTTC
CASSLGSGAEGYTF
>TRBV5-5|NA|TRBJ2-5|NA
TGTGCCAGCAGCTTGGAGGGGATGTATACGGAGACCCAGTACTTC
CASSLEGMYTETQYF
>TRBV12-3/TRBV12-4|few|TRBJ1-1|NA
TGTGCCAGCAGTTTGGGAGGCGCGTCTGAAGCTTTCTTT
CASSLGGASEAFF
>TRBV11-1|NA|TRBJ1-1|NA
TGTGCCAGCAGTTCAGGGTATCGCGCTTTCTTT
CASSSGYRAFF
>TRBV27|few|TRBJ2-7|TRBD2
TGTGCCAGCAGTTGGTCTAGCGGGAGGGTCCAGAGGAACGAGCAGTACTTC
CASSWSSGRVQRNEQYF
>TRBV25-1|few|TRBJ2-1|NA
TGTGCCAGCAGTGAAACTTACAATGAGCAGTTCTTC
CASSETYNEQFF
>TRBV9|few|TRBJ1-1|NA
TGTGCCAGCAGCGTAGACCCGGACTTCAGGGGAGCTTTCTTT
CASSVDPDFRGAFF
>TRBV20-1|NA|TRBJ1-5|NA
TGCAGTGCTAGAGATAGGGAATTCCCCAACGACCCTAGCAATCAGCCCCAGCATTTT
CSARDREFPNDPSNQPQHF
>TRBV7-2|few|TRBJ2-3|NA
TGTGCCAGCAGCTTAGCTTTCGACCCTCGGTATACGCAGTATTTT
CASSLAFDPRYTQYF
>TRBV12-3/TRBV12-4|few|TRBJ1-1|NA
TGTGCCAGCAGTAGCCCGAGGAGTTCGTTAAGGACTGAAGCTTTCTTT
CASSSPRSSLRTEAFF
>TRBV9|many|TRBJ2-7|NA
TGTGCCAGCAGTGGGCTCTCCTACGAGCAGTACTTC
CASSGLSYEQYF
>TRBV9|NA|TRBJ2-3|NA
TGTGCCAGCAGCCCGTTCCGCCGCACAGATACGCAGTTTTTT
CASSPFRRTDTQFF
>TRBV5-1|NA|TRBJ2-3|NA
TGCGCCAGCAGCTTGGCCGCTCAGGGGGATACGCAGTATTTT
CASSLAAQGDTQYF
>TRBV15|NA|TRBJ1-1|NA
TGTGCCACCAGCAGAGATGTCTCCTACACTGAAGCTTTCTTT
CATSRDVSYTEAFF
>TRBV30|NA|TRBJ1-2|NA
TGTGCCTGGAGCAGGCAGTCCTATGGCTACACCTTC
CAWSRQSYGYTF
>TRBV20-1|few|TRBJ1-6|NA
TGCAGTGCTCTTTTTCGGGGCAACCGAAATTCACCCCTCCACTTT
CSALFRGNRNSPLHF
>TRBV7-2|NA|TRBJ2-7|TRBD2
TGTGCCAGCAGCTTAGCGGCGGGGGTGTACGAGCAGTACTTC
CASSLAAGVYEQYF
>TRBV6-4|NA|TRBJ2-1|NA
TGTGCCAGCAGTGACTCAAGGGCCCCCAATGAGCAGTTCTTC
CASSDSRAPNEQFF
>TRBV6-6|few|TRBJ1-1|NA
TGTGCCAGCAGCCCTCAGGTTTTTAACACTGAAGCTTTCTTT
CASSPQVFNTEAFF
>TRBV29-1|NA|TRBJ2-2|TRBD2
TGCAGCGTTGATGCGGGGGGGCCGTTCACCGGGGAGCTGTTTTTT
CSVDAGGPFTGELFF
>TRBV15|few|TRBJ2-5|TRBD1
TGTGCCACCAGCAGAGGTGACAGGGTACTACAAGAGACCCAGTACTTC
CATSRGDRVLQETQYF
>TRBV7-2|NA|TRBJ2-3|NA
TGTGCCAGCAGCCCCCGGGCCCTGACGCAGTATTTT
CASSPRALTQYF
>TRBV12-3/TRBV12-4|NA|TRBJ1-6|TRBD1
TGTGCCAGCAGTCCACAGGGGGTCTCACCCCTCCACTTT
CASSPQGVSPLHF
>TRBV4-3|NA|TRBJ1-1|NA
TGCGCCAGCAGCGCACAATCGGGGGGCCGGACTGAAGCTTTCTTT
CASSAQSGGRTEAFF
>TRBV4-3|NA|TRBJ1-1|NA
TGCGCCAGCAGCCTCGTGCCGGCAGGGGAGACAACTGAAGCTTTCTTT
CASSLVPAGETTEAFF
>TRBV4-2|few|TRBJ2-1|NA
TGTGCCAGCAGCCAAGCGTCACGGGGAGTTAGGGAAATAAATGAGCAGTTCTTC
CASSQASRGVREINEQFF
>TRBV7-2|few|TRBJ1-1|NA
TGTGCCAGCAGCTCCCATCCCGCAGATACTGAAGCTTTCTTT
CASSSHPADTEAFF
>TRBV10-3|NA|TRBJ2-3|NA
TGTGCCATCAGTAGCGTCCTAAGAACAGATACGCAGTATTTT
CAISSVLRTDTQYF
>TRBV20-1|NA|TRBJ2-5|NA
TGCAGTGCTGTTTTGGTCCTTGGAGGAGAGACCCAGTACTTC
CSAVLVLGGETQYF
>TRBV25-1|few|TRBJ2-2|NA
TGTGCCAGTCAACTAATGAACACCGGGGAGCTGTTTTTT
CASQLMNTGELFF
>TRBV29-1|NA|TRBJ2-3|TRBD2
TGCAGCGTTGAAGGGGGGCGGGAGGGTTACACAGATACGCAGTATTTT
CSVEGGREGYTDTQYF
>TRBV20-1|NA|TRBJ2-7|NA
TGCAGTGCAAGGAGGCATGCGGTAACCTACGAGCAGTACTTC
CSARRHAVTYEQYF
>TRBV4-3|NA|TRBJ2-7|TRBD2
TGCGCCAGCAGCCAATTAGCGGGGGCCCTCTACGAGCAGTACTTC
CASSQLAGALYEQYF
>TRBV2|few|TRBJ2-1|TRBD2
TGTGCCAGCATGAAAACTAGCGGGGGATACAATGAGCAGTTCTTC
CASMKTSGGYNEQFF
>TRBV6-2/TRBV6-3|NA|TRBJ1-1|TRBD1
TGTGCCAGCAAAGGCCAGGGGGACACTGAAGCTTTCTTT
CASKGQGDTEAFF
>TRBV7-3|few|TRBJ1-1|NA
TGTGCCAGCAGCTGGGCAGGGTACACTGAAGCTTTCTTT
CASSWAGYTEAFF
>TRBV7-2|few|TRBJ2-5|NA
TGTGCCAGCAGCTTCCGGTCACGGGAGACCCAGTACTTC
CASSFRSRETQYF
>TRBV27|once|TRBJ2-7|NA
TGTGCCAGCAGTTTATCGGCGAAATACGAGCAGTACTTC
CASSLSAKYEQYF